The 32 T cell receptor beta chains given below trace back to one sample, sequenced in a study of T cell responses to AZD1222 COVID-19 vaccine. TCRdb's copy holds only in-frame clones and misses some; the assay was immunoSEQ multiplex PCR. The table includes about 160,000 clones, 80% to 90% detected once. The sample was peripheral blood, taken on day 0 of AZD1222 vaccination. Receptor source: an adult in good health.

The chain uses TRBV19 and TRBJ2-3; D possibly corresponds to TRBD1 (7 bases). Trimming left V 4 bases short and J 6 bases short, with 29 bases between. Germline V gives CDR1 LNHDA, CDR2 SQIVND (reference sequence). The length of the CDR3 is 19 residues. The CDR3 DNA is TGTGCCAGTAGTAGCGGGACAGTACGGGGGTTGATTGTGTTTGATACGCAGTATTTT. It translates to CASSSGTVRGLIVFDTQYF.

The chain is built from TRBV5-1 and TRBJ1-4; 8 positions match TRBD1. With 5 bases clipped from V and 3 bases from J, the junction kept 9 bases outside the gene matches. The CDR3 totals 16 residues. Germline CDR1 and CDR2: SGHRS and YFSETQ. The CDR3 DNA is TGCGCCAGCAGTTCAATTGACAGGGGTTCTAATGAAAAACTGTTTTTT. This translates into CASSSIDRGSNEKLFF.

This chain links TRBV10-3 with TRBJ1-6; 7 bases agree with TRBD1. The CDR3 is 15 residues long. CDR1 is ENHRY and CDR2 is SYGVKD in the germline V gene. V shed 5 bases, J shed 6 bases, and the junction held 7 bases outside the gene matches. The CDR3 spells CAISPTGQSNSPLHF. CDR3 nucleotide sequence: TGTGCCATCAGTCCCACGGGACAGAGTAATTCACCCCTCCACTTT.

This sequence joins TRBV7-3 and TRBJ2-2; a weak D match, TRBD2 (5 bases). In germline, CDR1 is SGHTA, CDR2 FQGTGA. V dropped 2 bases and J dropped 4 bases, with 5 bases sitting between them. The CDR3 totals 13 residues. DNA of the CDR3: TGTGCCAGCAGCTTACGGGGCACCGGGGAGCTGTTTTTT. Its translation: CASSLRGTGELFF. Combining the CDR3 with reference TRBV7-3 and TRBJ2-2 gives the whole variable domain GAGVSQTPSNKVTEKGKYVELRCDPISGHTALYWYRQSLGQGPEFLIYFQGTGAADDSGLPNDRFFAVRPEGSVSTLKIQRTERGDSAVYLCASSLRGTGELFFGEGSRLTVL.

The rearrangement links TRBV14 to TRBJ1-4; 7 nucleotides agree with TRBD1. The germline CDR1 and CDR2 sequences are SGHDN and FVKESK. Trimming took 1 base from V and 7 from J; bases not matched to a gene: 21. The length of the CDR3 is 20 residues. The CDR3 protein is CASSQVGSDRAETGGEKLFF. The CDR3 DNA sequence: TGTGCCAGCAGCCAAGTGGGATCCGACAGGGCAGAAACGGGAGGTGAAAAACTGTTTTTT.

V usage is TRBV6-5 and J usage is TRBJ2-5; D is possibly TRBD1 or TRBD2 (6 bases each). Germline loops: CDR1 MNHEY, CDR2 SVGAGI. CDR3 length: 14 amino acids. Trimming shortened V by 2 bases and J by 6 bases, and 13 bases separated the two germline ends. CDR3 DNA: TGTGCCAGCAGTTACGAGGTCGGGGGCCAGACCCAGTACTTC. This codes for CASSYEVGGQTQYF.

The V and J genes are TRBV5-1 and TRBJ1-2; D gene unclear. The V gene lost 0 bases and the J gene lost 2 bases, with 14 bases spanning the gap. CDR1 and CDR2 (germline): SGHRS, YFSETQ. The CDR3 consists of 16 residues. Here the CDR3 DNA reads TGCGCCAGCAGCTTGGCCAACAGTCAAAGGAACTATGGCTACACCTTC. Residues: CASSLANSQRNYGYTF.

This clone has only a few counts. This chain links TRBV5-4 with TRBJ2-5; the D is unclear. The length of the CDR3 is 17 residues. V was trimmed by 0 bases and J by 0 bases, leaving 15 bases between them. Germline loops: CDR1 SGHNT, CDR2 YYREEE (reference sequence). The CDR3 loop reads CASSLASRSLYQETQYF. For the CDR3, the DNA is TGTGCCAGCAGCTTGGCCAGTCGCAGCTTATACCAAGAGACCCAGTACTTC.

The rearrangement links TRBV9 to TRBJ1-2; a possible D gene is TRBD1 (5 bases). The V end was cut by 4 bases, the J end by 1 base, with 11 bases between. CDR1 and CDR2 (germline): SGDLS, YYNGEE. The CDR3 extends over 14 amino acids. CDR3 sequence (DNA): TGTGCCAGCAGCCCGGGACGTATTAACTATGGCTACACCTTC. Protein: CASSPGRINYGYTF. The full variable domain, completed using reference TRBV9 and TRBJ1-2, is DSGVTQTPKHLITATGQRVTLRCSPRSGDLSVYWYQQSLDQGLQFLIQYYNGEERAKGNILERFSAQQFPDLHSELNLSSLELGDSALYFCASSPGRINYGYTFGSGTRLTVV.

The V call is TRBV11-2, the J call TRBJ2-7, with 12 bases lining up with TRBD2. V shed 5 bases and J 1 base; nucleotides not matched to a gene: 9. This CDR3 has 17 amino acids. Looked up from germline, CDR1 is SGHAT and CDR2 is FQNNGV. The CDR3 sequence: CASSNLAGGRPSYEQYF. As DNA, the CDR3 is TGTGCCAGCAGCAATCTAGCGGGGGGGCGGCCTTCCTACGAGCAGTACTTC. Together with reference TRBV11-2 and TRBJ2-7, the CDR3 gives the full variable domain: EAGVAQSPRYKIIEKRQSVAFWCNPISGHATLYWYQQILGQGPKLLIQFQNNGVVDDSQLPKDRFSAERLKGVDSTLKIQPAKLEDSAVYLCASSNLAGGRPSYEQYFGPGTRLTVT.

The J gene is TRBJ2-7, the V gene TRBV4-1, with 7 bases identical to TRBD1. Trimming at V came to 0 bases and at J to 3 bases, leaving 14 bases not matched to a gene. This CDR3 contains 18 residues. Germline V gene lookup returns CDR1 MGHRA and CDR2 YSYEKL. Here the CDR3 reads CASSQDHFFGTDYYEQYF. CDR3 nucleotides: TGCGCCAGCAGCCAAGATCACTTCTTTGGGACAGATTACTACGAGCAGTACTTC.

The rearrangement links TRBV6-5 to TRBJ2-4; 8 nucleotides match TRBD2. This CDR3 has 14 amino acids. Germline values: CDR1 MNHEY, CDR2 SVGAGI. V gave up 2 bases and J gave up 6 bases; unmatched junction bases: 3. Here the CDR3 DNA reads TGTGCCAGCAGTTACAAAACTAGCGGAAACATTCAGTACTTC. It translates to CASSYKTSGNIQYF.

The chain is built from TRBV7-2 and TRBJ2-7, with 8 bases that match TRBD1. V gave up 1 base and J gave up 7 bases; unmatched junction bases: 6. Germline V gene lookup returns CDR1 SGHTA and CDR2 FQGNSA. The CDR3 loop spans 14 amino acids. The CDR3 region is CASSLGQGSGEQYV. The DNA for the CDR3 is TGTGCCAGCAGCTTAGGACAGGGGTCTGGTGAGCAGTACGTC.

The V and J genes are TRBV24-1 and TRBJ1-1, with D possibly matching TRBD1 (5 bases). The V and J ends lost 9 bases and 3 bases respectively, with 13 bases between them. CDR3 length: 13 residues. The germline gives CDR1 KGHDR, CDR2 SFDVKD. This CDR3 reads CATQGVRDTEAFF. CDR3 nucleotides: TGTGCCACCCAGGGCGTTCGCGACACTGAAGCTTTCTTT.

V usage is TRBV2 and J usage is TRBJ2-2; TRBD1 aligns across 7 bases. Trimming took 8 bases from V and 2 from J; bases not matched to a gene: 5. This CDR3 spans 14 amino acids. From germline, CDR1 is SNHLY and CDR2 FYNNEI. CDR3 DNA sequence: TGTGCCAGCTTACGGGACAGAAACACCGGGGAGCTGTTTTTT. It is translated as CASLRDRNTGELFF.

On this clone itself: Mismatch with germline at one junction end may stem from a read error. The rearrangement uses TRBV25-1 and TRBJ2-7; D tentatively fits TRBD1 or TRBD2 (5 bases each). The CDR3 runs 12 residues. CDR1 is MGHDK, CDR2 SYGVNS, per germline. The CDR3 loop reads CASSEGGDPFLF. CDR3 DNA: TGTGCCAGCAGTGAGGGTGGGGACCCCTTTCTCTTC.

The CDR3 DNA sequence: TGTGCCAGCAGCTTAGCTGCTAGCGGGGGGGCTTACAATGAGCAGTTCTTC. Translation gives CASSLAASGGAYNEQFF. The chain couples TRBV7-9 to TRBJ2-1, with TRBD2 matching over 12 bases. The V gene end was trimmed by 0 bases and the J gene end by 4 bases; junction bases not matched to a gene: 4. The CDR3 loop spans 17 amino acids. Germline V gene data show CDR1 as SEHNR and CDR2 as FQNEAQ (reference sequence).

The CDR3 here is CATSRTVPGQGFGRGYTF. In DNA form, the CDR3 reads TGTGCCACCAGCAGAACCGTCCCGGGACAGGGTTTCGGTAGGGGCTACACCTTC. V is TRBV15 and J is TRBJ1-2, with 9 bases aligning to TRBD1. V lost 2 bases to trimming and J lost 8 bases; unmatched junction nucleotides: 18. CDR1 LNHNV and CDR2 YYDKDF come from the germline V gene (reference sequence). The CDR3 is 18 amino acids.

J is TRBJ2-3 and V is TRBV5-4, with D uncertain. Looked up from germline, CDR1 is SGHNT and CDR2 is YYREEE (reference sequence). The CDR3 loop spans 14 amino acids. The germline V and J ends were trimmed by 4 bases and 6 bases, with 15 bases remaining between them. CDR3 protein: CASSQDSTPDTQYF. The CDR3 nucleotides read TGTGCCAGCAGCCAAGATTCGACCCCCGATACGCAGTATTTT.

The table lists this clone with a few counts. CDR3 in amino acids: CASSSAWTGELFF. CDR3 DNA sequence: TGTGCCAGCAGTTCCGCTTGGACCGGGGAGCTGTTTTTT. The chain recombines TRBV28 with TRBJ2-2; D unresolved. This CDR3 is built from 13 residues. V lost 4 bases and J 5 bases, leaving 8 bases between the germline ends. Germline V gene data show CDR1 as MDHEN and CDR2 as SYDVKM.

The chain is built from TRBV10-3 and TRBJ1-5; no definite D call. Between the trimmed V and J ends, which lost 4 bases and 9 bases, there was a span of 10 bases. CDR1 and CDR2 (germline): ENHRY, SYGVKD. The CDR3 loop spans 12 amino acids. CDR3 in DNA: TGTGCCATCAGTGGGCCAGATGGGCCCCAGCATTTT. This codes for CAISGPDGPQHF.

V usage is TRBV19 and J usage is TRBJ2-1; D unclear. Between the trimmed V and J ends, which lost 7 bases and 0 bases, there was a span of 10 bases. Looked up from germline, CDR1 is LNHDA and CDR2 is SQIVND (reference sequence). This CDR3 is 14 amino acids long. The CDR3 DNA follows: TGTGCCAGTACTCGTCCAAACTCCTACAATGAGCAGTTCTTC. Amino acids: CASTRPNSYNEQFF.

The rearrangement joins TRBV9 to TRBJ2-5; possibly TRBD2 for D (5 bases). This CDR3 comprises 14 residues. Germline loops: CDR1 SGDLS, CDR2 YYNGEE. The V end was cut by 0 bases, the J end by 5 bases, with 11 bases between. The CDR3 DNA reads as TGTGCCAGCAGCGTAGAGTCTAGCCTGGAGACCCAGTACTTC. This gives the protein CASSVESSLETQYF.

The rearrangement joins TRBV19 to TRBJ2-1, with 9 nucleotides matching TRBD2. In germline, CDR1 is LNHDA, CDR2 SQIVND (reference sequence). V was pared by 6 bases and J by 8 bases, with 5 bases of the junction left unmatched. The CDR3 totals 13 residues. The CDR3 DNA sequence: TGTGCCAGTAGCACGGGACTAGCCTATGAGCAGTTCTTC. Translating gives CASSTGLAYEQFF.

The CDR3 region is CASSPRELAGLNTGELFF. The CDR3 DNA is TGTGCCAGCTCACCTCGGGAGCTAGCGGGGTTGAACACCGGGGAGCTGTTTTTT. V and J are TRBV18 and TRBJ2-2; 9 bases are a match to TRBD2. The CDR3 extends over 18 amino acids. With V trimmed by 3 bases and J by 1 base, 9 bases remained unmatched. Germline V gene data show CDR1 as KGHSH and CDR2 as LQKENI.

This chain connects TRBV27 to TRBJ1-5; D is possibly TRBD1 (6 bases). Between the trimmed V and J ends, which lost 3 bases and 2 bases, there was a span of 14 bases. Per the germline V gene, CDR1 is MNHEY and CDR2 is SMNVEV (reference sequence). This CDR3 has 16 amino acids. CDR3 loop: CASSFSGARRNQPQHF. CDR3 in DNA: TGTGCCAGCAGTTTCTCGGGGGCTCGCCGCAATCAGCCCCAGCATTTT.

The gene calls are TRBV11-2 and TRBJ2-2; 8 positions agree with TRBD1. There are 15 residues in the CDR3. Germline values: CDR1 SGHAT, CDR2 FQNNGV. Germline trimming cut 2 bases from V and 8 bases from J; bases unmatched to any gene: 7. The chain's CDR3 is CASSLTGGRRGELFF. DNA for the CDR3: TGTGCCAGCAGCTTAACAGGGGGGCGCAGAGGGGAGCTGTTTTTT. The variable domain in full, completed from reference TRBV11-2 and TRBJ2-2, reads EAGVAQSPRYKIIEKRQSVAFWCNPISGHATLYWYQQILGQGPKLLIQFQNNGVVDDSQLPKDRFSAERLKGVDSTLKIQPAKLEDSAVYLCASSLTGGRRGELFFGEGSRLTVL.

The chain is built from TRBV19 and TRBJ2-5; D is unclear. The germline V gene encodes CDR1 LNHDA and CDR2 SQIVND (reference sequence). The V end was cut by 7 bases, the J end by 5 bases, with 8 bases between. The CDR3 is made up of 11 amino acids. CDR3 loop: CASKDGETQYF. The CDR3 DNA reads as TGTGCCAGTAAGGACGGGGAGACCCAGTACTTC.

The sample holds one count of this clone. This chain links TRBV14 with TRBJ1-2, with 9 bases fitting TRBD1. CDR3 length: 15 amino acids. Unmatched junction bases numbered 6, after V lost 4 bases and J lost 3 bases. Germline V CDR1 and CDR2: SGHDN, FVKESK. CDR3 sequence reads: CASSLWDREDYGYTF. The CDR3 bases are TGTGCCAGCAGCCTATGGGACAGGGAGGACTATGGCTACACCTTC.

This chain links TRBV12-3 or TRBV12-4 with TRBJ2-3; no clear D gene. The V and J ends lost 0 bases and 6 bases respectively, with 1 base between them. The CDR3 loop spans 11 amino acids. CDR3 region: CASSLADTQYF. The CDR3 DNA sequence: TGTGCCAGCAGTTTAGCCGATACGCAGTATTTT.

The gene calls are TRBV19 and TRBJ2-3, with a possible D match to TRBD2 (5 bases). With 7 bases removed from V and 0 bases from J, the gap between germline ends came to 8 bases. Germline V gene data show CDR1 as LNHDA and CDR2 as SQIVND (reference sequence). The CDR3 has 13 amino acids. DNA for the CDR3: TGTGCCAGTATCGGACTTAGCACAGATACGCAGTATTTT. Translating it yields CASIGLSTDTQYF.

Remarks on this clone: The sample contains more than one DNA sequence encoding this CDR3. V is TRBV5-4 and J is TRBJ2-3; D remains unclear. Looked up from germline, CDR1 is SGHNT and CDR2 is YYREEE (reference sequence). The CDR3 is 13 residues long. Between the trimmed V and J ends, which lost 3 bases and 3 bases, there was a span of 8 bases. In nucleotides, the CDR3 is TGTGCCAGCAGCTCTAGTGGGACAGATACGCAGTATTTT. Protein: CASSSSGTDTQYF.